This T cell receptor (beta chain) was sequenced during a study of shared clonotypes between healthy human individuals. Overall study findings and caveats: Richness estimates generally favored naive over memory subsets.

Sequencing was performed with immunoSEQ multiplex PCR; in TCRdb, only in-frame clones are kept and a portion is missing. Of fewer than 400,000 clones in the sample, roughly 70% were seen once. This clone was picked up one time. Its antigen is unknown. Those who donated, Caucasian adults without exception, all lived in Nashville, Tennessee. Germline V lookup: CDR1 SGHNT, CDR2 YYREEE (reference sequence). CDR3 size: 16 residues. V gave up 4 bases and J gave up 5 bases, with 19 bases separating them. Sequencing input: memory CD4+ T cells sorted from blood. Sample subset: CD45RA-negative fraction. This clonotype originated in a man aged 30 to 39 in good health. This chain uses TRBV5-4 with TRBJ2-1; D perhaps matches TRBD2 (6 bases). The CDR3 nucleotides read TGTGCCAGCAGCCCGGGAACTAGCATCTCTAACAATGAGCAGTTCTTC. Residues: CASSPGTSISNNEQFF.